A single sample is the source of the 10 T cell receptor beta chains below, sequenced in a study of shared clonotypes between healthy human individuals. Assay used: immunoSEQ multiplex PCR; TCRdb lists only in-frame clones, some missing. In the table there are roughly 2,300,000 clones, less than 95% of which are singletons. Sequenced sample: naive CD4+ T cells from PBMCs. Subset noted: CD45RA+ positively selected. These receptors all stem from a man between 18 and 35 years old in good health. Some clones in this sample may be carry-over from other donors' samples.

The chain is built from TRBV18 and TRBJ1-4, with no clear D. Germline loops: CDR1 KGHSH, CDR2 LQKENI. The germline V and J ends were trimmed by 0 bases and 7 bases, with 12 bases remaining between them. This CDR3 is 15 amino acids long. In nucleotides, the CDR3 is TGTGCCAGCTCACCACCGGAAATCATATCTGAAAAACTGTTTTTT. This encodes CASSPPEIISEKLFF.

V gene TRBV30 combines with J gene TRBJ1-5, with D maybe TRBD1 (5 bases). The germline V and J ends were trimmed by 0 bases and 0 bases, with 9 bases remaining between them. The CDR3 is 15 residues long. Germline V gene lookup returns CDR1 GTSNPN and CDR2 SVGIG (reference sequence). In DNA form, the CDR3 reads TGTGCCTGGAGTGTAGGGGACCATAGCAATCAGCCCCAGCATTTT. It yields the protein CAWSVGDHSNQPQHF. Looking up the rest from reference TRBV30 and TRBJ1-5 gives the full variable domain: SQTIHQWPATLVQPVGSPLSLECTVEGTSNPNLYWYRQAAGRGLQLLFYSVGIGQISSEVPQNLSASRPQDRQFILSSKKLLLSDSGFYLCAWSVGDHSNQPQHFGDGTRLSIL.

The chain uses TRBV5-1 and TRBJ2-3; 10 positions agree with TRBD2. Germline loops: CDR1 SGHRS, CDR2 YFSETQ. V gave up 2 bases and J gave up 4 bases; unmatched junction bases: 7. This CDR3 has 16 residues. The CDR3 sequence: CASSLLAGGGADTQYF. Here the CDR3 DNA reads TGCGCCAGCAGCTTATTAGCGGGAGGAGGCGCAGATACGCAGTATTTT.

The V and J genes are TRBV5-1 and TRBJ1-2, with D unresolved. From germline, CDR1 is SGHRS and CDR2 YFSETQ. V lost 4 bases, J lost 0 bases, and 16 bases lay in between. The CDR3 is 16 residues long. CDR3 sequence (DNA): TGCGCCAGCAGCAAAGGCGGAGACCGAGCTAACTATGGCTACACCTTC. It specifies CASSKGGDRANYGYTF.

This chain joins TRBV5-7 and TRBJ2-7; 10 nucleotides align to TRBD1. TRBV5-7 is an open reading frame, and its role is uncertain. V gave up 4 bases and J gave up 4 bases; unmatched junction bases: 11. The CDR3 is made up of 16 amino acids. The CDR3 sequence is CASSRSSGQGGYEQYF. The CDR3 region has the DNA TGTGCCAGCAGCCGGAGTTCTGGACAGGGGGGGTACGAGCAGTACTTC.

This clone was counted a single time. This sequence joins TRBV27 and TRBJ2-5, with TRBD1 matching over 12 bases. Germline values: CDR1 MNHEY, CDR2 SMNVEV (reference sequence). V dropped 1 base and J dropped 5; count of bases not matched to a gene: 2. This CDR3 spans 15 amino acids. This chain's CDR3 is CASSLWGQGAETQYF. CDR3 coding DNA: TGTGCCAGCAGTTTATGGGGACAGGGGGCCGAGACCCAGTACTTC.

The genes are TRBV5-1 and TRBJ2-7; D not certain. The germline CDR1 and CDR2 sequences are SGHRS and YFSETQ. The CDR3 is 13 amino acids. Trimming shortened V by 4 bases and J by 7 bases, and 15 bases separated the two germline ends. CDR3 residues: CASSGGQAREQYF. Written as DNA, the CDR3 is TGCGCCAGCAGCGGTGGGCAGGCACGAGAGCAGTACTTC.

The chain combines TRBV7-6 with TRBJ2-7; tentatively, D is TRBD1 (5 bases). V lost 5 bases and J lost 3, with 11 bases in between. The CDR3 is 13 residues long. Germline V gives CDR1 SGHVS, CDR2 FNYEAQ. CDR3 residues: CASSRARDYEQYF. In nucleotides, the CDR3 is TGTGCCAGCAGCCGGGCCAGGGACTACGAGCAGTACTTC.

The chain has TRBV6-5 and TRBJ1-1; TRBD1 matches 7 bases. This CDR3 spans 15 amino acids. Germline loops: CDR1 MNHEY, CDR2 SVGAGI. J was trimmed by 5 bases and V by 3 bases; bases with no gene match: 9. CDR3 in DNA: TGTGCCAGCAGTTATAAATGGGCAGGGGGGACTGAAGCTTTCTTT. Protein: CASSYKWAGGTEAFF.

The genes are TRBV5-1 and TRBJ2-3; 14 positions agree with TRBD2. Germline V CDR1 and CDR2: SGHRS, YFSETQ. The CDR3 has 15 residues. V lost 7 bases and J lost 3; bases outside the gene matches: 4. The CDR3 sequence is CASGGTSGRTDTQYF. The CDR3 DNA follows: TGCGCCAGCGGAGGGACTAGCGGGAGAACAGATACGCAGTATTTT.